The rows below give T cell receptor beta chains drawn from one sample of a study of blood T cells in healthy people across ages. TCRdb passed the 5' RACE reads through MiXCR, listing each CDR3 protein once. The sample lists roughly 800,000 distinct CDR3 sequences, about 36% seen once, with about an eighth in the top ten. Sequenced: blood. The receptors shown here come from a man aged 18 to 29 in good health. CDR3s include the opening cysteine and the closing phenylalanine or tryptophan. Each record gives: D gene, V gene, clone size, J gene, CDR3 DNA, CDR3 protein. A D gene is named only where the DNA matches it firmly. Clone size is stated in some rows and not others, as once, few, many or a class when expanded.

TRBD2	TRBV5-1	NA	TRBJ2-7	TGCGCCAGCAGCTTGCGACTAGCGAATTACAATGAGCAGTACTTC	CASSLRLANYNEQYF
TRBD2	TRBV12-3/TRBV12-4	many	TRBJ2-1	TGTGCCAGCAGTAATAGCGGGGGGCCCTACAATGAGCAGTTCTTC	CASSNSGGPYNEQFF
TRBD1	TRBV4-3	few	TRBJ1-4	TGCGCCAGCAGCCAAGATCTAGGACAGGCACGGGAAAAACTGTTTTTT	CASSQDLGQAREKLFF
NA	TRBV6-1	few	TRBJ2-6	TGTGCCAGCAGTCCCCCCGGGTTCAGCTCTGGGGCCAACGTCCTGACTTTC	CASSPPGFSSGANVLTF
NA	TRBV4-1	NA	TRBJ2-2	TGCGCCAGCAACACCGAGGGGACCGGGGAGCTGTTTTTT	CASNTEGTGELFF
TRBD1	TRBV18	NA	TRBJ2-7	TGTGCCAGCTCACCCCTTGGGACAGAGCCTAGAGAGCAGTACTTC	CASSPLGTEPREQYF
NA	TRBV6-6	NA	TRBJ2-3	TGTGCCAGCAGTTACGCGAAGCGTGGAGATACGCAGTATTTT	CASSYAKRGDTQYF
TRBD2	TRBV9	NA	TRBJ2-3	TGTGCCAGCAGCGCACTGACTAGCGGGGGCCCAGATACGCAGTATTTT	CASSALTSGGPDTQYF
NA	TRBV10-3	NA	TRBJ2-3	TGTGCCATCAGATTTCTACGGGAGACCAGGGCCTCAGATACGCAGTATTTT	CAIRFLRETRASDTQYF
NA	TRBV7-2	NA	TRBJ1-2	TGTGCCAGCAGCCCGAACGGGGAATGGGCTAACTATGGCTACACCTTC	CASSPNGEWANYGYTF
TRBD2	TRBV5-1	many	TRBJ2-1	TGCGCCAGCAGCTCCCTTAGCGGGGGGGCTGGGGAGCAGTTCTTC	CASSSLSGGAGEQFF
NA	TRBV7-3	NA	TRBJ2-3	TGTGCCAGCAGCGTAGGAGGAGGTACGCAGTATTTT	CASSVGGGTQYF
TRBD1	TRBV12-3/TRBV12-4	NA	TRBJ2-1	TGTGCCAGTCGAGACAGGGTTATGAATGAGCAGTTCTTC	CASRDRVMNEQFF
NA	TRBV7-2	NA	TRBJ2-2	TGTGCCAGCAGCATTGGACAACCGAACACCGGGGAGCTGTTTTTT	CASSIGQPNTGELFF
NA	TRBV6-1	NA	TRBJ1-2	TGTGCCAGCACGGCAATGAACACAGTCAACTATGGCTACACCTTC	CASTAMNTVNYGYTF
NA	TRBV27	few	TRBJ2-7	TGTGCCAGCAGTTTCTTCGGGCAGGAGCAGTACTTC	CASSFFGQEQYF
NA	TRBV20-1	many	TRBJ1-6	TGCAGTGCACAGAGTCTAATTTCGAGTTCACCCCTCCACTTT	CSAQSLISSSPLHF
NA	TRBV5-1	many	TRBJ2-5	TGCGCCAGCAGCCCTACCGGGACCCGACAAGAGACCCAGTACTTC	CASSPTGTRQETQYF
NA	TRBV21-1	few	TRBJ2-3	TGTGCCAGCAGGACTTACCGGGACACCCTGAGACACAGAAATACGCAGTATTTT	CASRTYRDTLRHRNTQYF
TRBD2	TRBV20-1	many	TRBJ2-7	TGCAGTGCTAGAACTAGCGGGGTCTACGAGCAGTACTTC	CSARTSGVYEQYF
NA	TRBV9	NA	TRBJ1-5	TGTGCCAGCAGCGTAGTCAAGAATCAGCCCCAGCATTTT	CASSVVKNQPQHF
NA	TRBV28	once	TRBJ2-5	TGTGCCAGCAGTCATCTAGCCCAAGAGACCCAGTACTTC	CASSHLAQETQYF
TRBD1	TRBV20-1	many	TRBJ2-4	TGCAGTGCGCACCGGACAGGGGGGATAGCCAAAAACATTCAGTACTTC	CSAHRTGGIAKNIQYF
NA	TRBV7-9	few	TRBJ1-1	TGTGCCAGCCAAACCTGGGACACTGAAGCTTTCTTT	CASQTWDTEAFF
NA	TRBV6-2/TRBV6-3	NA	TRBJ1-1	TGTGCCAGCAGTTACCTGGCCATCCTGAACACTGAGGCTTTCTTT	CASSYLAILNTEAFF
NA	TRBV5-1	NA	TRBJ2-7	TGCGCCAGCAGCTTTATCCGGCAGGGTAAATCGAATGAGCAGTACTTC	CASSFIRQGKSNEQYF
NA	TRBV2	NA	TRBJ2-3	TGTGCCAGCAGGGAGTGGGGAGGACTACGAGACACTCGCGCAGATACGCAGTATTTT	CASREWGGLRDTRADTQYF
NA	TRBV14	many	TRBJ2-3	TGTGCCAGCAGCCAAGATTGGCTAGCAGATACGCAGTATTTT	CASSQDWLADTQYF
NA	TRBV5-5	many	TRBJ2-3	TGTGCCAGCAGCTTGAGTCAGTTAGTCACAGATACGCAGTATTTT	CASSLSQLVTDTQYF
NA	TRBV2	NA	TRBJ2-5	TGTGCCAGCAGCCAGCCTACAGAGACCCAGTACTTC	CASSQPTETQYF
NA	TRBV3-1	NA	TRBJ1-1	TGTGCCAGCAGCCCTTTATGGGACATGAAGAACACTGAAGCTTTCTTT	CASSPLWDMKNTEAFF
NA	TRBV5-5	few	TRBJ2-5	TGTGCCAGCAGCCCCTTAGTTAACCAAGAGACCCAGTACTTC	CASSPLVNQETQYF
TRBD2	TRBV15	NA	TRBJ2-7	TGTGCCACCAGCAGAGATTTCCTTGATGGTAGCGGGCAGAACAATGAGCAGTACTTC	CATSRDFLDGSGQNNEQYF
NA	TRBV20-1	many	TRBJ2-7	TGCAGTGCTAGGCGGACAGCCTCCTACGAGCAGTACTTC	CSARRTASYEQYF
NA	TRBV25-1	NA	TRBJ2-5	TGTGCCAGCAGTGAATGGAGGGAGAGGGGGAGCCAAGAGACCCAGTACTTC	CASSEWRERGSQETQYF